These 5 T cell receptor beta chains share one sample of origin, sequenced in a study of blood T cells in healthy people across ages. A sample-barcoded 5' primer and a J-beta primer mix were used in a second PCR of roughly 7 to 11 cycles. MiXCR was run by TCRdb on the 5' RACE reads, yielding one entry per CDR3 protein. The table shows about 1.6 million distinct CDR3 sequences, with almost 35% occurring only once. The specimen sequenced was blood. These receptor sequences come from a woman aged 25 to 39 in good health.

This clonotype was observed a few times. The chain employs TRBV5-6 and TRBJ2-1, with a weak D call TRBD2 (5 bases). V was pared by 4 bases and J by 0 bases, with 11 bases between. CDR1 and CDR2 from the germline V gene are SGHDT and YYEEEE. CDR3 length equals 15 residues. The CDR3 region is CASSVGVTSYNEQFF. CDR3 coding DNA: TGTGCCAGCAGCGTGGGAGTCACCTCCTACAATGAGCAGTTCTTC.

Concerning this clonotype itself: A junction end diverges from the germline sequence, so it may reflect a read error. The chain carries TRBV12-3 or TRBV12-4 and TRBJ2-7; the match to TRBD1 covers 9 bases. This CDR3 contains 15 residues. In nucleotides, the CDR3 is TGTGTCAGCAGTTTGCCGGGACAGGGCACATACGAGCAGTACTTC. Translation: CVSSLPGQGTYEQYF.

The table lists this clonotype with a few counts. The rearrangement uses TRBV6-5 and TRBJ2-7; D is possibly TRBD1 (5 bases). Between the trimmed V and J ends, which lost 4 bases and 0 bases, there was a span of 10 bases. Germline V lookup: CDR1 MNHEY, CDR2 SVGAGI. The CDR3 runs 14 residues. The CDR3 region has the DNA TGTGCCAGCAGTTCGACAGTGACCTCCTACGAGCAGTACTTC. This translates into CASSSTVTSYEQYF.

The chain has TRBV20-1 and TRBJ2-7, with 7 bases identical to TRBD1. Germline V gene lookup returns CDR1 DFQATT and CDR2 SNEGSKA (reference sequence). The length of the CDR3 is 14 residues. The CDR3 region is CSVGGRDSPYEQYF. CDR3 DNA: TGCAGCGTAGGTGGACGGGACAGCCCCTACGAGCAGTACTTC.

The chain combines TRBV24-1 with TRBJ2-5; 13 bases match TRBD2. CDR3 length: 16 amino acids. Germline loops: CDR1 KGHDR, CDR2 SFDVKD. With 4 bases clipped from V and 3 bases from J, the junction kept 4 bases outside the gene matches. The CDR3 DNA reads as TGTGCCACCAGTGACCCTGGACTAGCGGGAGAAGAGACCCAGTACTTC. It specifies CATSDPGLAGEETQYF.